Only one count was recorded for the clone carrying this T cell receptor beta chain. Data came from immunoSEQ multiplex PCR; TCRdb stores just in-frame clones and leaves some out. This table has 94,000 or so clones, roughly 80% appearing once. This entry belongs to a study of control samples from healthy donors and cancer patients. V was cut by 5 bases and J by 1 base, with 8 bases left in between. Germline V gives CDR1 LNHDA, CDR2 SQIVND (reference sequence). The CDR3 is 13 residues long. The chain couples TRBV19 to TRBJ1-1; D not certain. What was sequenced was PBMCs. The TCR sequence derives from a man between 65 and 85 years old with lung cancer. CDR3 loop: CASSVRPNTEAFF. The CDR3 bases are TGTGCCAGTAGTGTTAGGCCGAACACTGAAGCTTTCTTT. The variable domain in full, with the rest retrieved from reference TRBV19 and TRBJ1-1, is DGGITQSPKYLFRKEGQNVTLSCEQNLNHDAMYWYRQDPGQGLRLIYYSQIVNDFQKGDIAEGYSVSREKKESFPLTVTSAQKNPTAFYLCASSVRPNTEAFFGQGTRLTVV.